These 17 T cell receptor beta chains were all obtained from the same sample, sequenced in a study of T-cell reconstitution after alpha-beta-depleted transplantation in children. A TCRbeta library incorporating unique molecular identifiers was prepared. TCRdb fed the PCR reads into MiXCR, producing one record per CDR3 protein. The table lists more than 450,000 distinct CDR3 sequences, 15% to 20% of them singletons, with over 3% in the top ten. Sequences were derived from PBMCs from the stem cell graft donor, sampled from the stem cell graft. The receptors here all came from a human donor who donated a stem cell graft to a child with acute lymphoblastic leukemia.

This clonotype showed up just a few times. The chain carries TRBV27 and TRBJ2-6; no reliable D call. Trimming took off 3 bases at V and 4 bases at J, with 4 bases between the two ends. Germline assignment: CDR1 MNHEY and CDR2 SMNVEV (reference sequence). This CDR3 spans 13 amino acids. The DNA of the CDR3 is TGTGCCAGCAGTTTTATAGGGGCCAACGTCCTGACTTTC. Translating gives CASSFIGANVLTF.

This clonotype was counted a few times. The CDR3, as DNA: TGCGCCAGCAGCTTGGCCCTTGGGAACCCAACTAATGAAAAACTGTTTTTT. Translation gives CASSLALGNPTNEKLFF. The chain employs TRBV5-1 and TRBJ1-4; D uncertain. Trimming removed 0 bases at V and 0 bases at J, with 12 bases between. CDR3 length: 17 amino acids. Germline V gene sequence: CDR1 SGHRS, CDR2 YFSETQ.

This clonotype was observed a handful of times. The chain recombines TRBV19 with TRBJ1-1; 7 nucleotides agree with TRBD1. CDR1 is LNHDA and CDR2 is SQIVND in the germline V gene (reference sequence). With V trimmed by 5 bases and J by 1 base, 13 bases remained unmatched. The CDR3 is 17 amino acids. In DNA form, the CDR3 reads TGTGCCAGTAGTCCTAGAAGGGGGCGAGGGGCGAACACTGAAGCTTTCTTT. This translates into CASSPRRGRGANTEAFF.

This clonotype was seen only a few times. The chain recombines TRBV27 with TRBJ2-2; 9 nucleotides line up with TRBD1. The CDR3 length is 15 residues. Germline CDR1 and CDR2: MNHEY and SMNVEV (reference sequence). J lost 7 bases, V lost 3 bases, and 6 bases had no gene match. CDR3 region: CASSLDRGVVGELFF. The CDR3 bases are TGTGCCAGCAGTTTGGACAGGGGAGTAGTCGGGGAGCTGTTTTTT.

J is TRBJ2-7 and V is TRBV12-3 or TRBV12-4, with D maybe TRBD1 (6 bases). Trimming removed 7 bases at V and 5 bases at J, with 9 bases between. The CDR3 extends over 11 amino acids. The CDR3 DNA is TGTGCCAGCACTACAGGGCACGAGCAGTACTTC. As protein: CASTTGHEQYF.

V usage is TRBV7-2 and J usage is TRBJ2-1; D may be TRBD1 or TRBD2 (5 bases each). Germline V CDR1 and CDR2: SGHTA, FQGNSA. V shed 0 bases and J shed 9 bases, with 12 bases lying between them. The CDR3 extends over 14 amino acids. The CDR3 reads CASSLAAGSREQFF. In DNA form, the CDR3 reads TGTGCCAGCAGCTTAGCGGCAGGGAGCCGTGAGCAGTTCTTC.

There are a few counts of this clonotype. J is TRBJ2-7 and V is TRBV20-1; D call uncertain. The V end lost 6 bases, the J end lost 0 bases, and 12 bases lay between the germline ends. The germline gives CDR1 DFQATT, CDR2 SNEGSKA (reference sequence). This CDR3 spans 13 amino acids. The CDR3 reads CSAEMDYSYEQYF. The CDR3 nucleotides read TGCAGTGCGGAGATGGATTACTCCTACGAGCAGTACTTC.

In this sample, this clonotype turned up a few times. V is TRBV4-2 and J is TRBJ1-1, with D possibly matching TRBD1 (5 bases). The CDR3 spans 14 residues. Trimming removed 6 bases from V and 5 bases from J, with 16 bases in between. Germline V gene lookup returns CDR1 LGHNA and CDR2 YNFKEQ. CDR3 loop: CASSAARGGTEAFF. CDR3 coding DNA: TGTGCCAGCAGTGCCGCGAGGGGCGGGACTGAAGCTTTCTTT.

This clonotype appeared a few times. The chain employs TRBV2 and TRBJ2-3; 11 bases align to TRBD2. The CDR3 runs 15 residues. The trim removed 6 bases at V and 2 bases at J, leaving 4 bases unmatched. Germline CDR1 and CDR2: SNHLY and FYNNEI. Here the CDR3 reads CASRRTSGYTDTQYF. Written as DNA, the CDR3 is TGTGCCAGCAGACGGACTAGCGGGTACACAGATACGCAGTATTTT.

The chain uses TRBV29-1 and TRBJ2-5, with a weak D call TRBD2 (8 bases). The V end was cut by 3 bases, the J end by 4 bases, with 15 bases between. Looked up from germline, CDR1 is SQVTM and CDR2 is ANQGSEA. This CDR3 spans 14 amino acids. CDR3 coding DNA: TGCAGCGTTGATCGGGAGGGGGCGGGAGAGACCCAGTACTTC. Its protein is CSVDREGAGETQYF.

This clonotype was detected only a few times. This chain uses TRBV7-8 with TRBJ2-7; 8 bases line up with TRBD1. The trim removed 5 bases at V and 5 bases at J, leaving 14 bases unmatched. The CDR3 totals 16 residues. Germline V CDR1 and CDR2: SGHVS, FQNEAQ. In DNA form, the CDR3 reads TGTGCCAGCAGCCCGGGCGGCTGGACAGGGTACGACGAGCAGTACTTC. This encodes CASSPGGWTGYDEQYF.

This clonotype was picked up many times. The chain couples TRBV9 to TRBJ2-3; D uncertain. V lost 0 bases to trimming and J lost 1 base, with 3 bases between them. Germline CDR1 SGDLS, CDR2 YYNGEE. CDR3 size: 13 residues. The CDR3 sequence: CASSVGGTDTQYF. In nucleotides, the CDR3 is TGTGCCAGCAGCGTAGGGGGCACAGATACGCAGTATTTT.

This clonotype was seen only a few times. The rearrangement uses TRBV6-5 and TRBJ2-7; 10 bases map to TRBD2. J lost 2 bases, V lost 5 bases, and 9 bases had no gene match. CDR1 is MNHEY, CDR2 SVGAGI, per germline. The CDR3 totals 16 residues. CDR3 nucleotide sequence: TGTGCCAGCAGTCACCTTTCTAGCGGGGGCACCTACGAGCAGTACTTC. Its translation: CASSHLSSGGTYEQYF.

The J gene is TRBJ1-4, the V gene TRBV5-8; 7 nucleotides line up with TRBD1. J lost 2 bases, V lost 3 bases, and 7 bases had no gene match. The CDR3 spans 16 residues. Germline CDR1 reads SGHTS; CDR2 reads YDEGEE. DNA of the CDR3: TGTGCCAGCAGCTCAGGACAGGCCCTGACTAATGAAAAACTGTTTTTT. Its translation is CASSSGQALTNEKLFF.

V and J are TRBV4-1 and TRBJ1-1, with 9 bases matching TRBD1. This CDR3 has 16 amino acids. Germline CDR1 MGHRA, CDR2 YSYEKL. V lost 2 bases, J lost 0 bases, and 4 bases stayed unmatched. The CDR3 is CASSQRTGDMNTEAFF. The CDR3 bases are TGCGCCAGCAGCCAACGGACAGGGGATATGAACACTGAAGCTTTCTTT.

The chain has TRBV11-2 and TRBJ2-3, with 8 bases identical to TRBD2. Trimming took 1 base from V and 2 from J; bases not matched to a gene: 2. CDR1 SGHAT and CDR2 FQNNGV come from the germline V gene. The CDR3 is made up of 15 amino acids. CDR3 nucleotide sequence: TGTGCCAGCAGCTTAGGAGCGGGAGACACAGATACGCAGTATTTT. Translating gives CASSLGAGDTDTQYF.

A few counts support this clonotype. The V call is TRBV5-1, the J call TRBJ2-5; D ambiguous. The V and J ends lost 3 bases and 0 bases respectively, with 9 bases between them. The germline V gene has CDR1 SGHRS and CDR2 YFSETQ. The CDR3 totals 14 residues. The CDR3 is CASSYDSYQETQYF. As DNA, the CDR3 is TGCGCCAGCAGCTACGACTCGTACCAAGAGACCCAGTACTTC.